This T cell receptor (beta chain) emerged from a study of blood T cell repertoires in COVID-19. Study-level background: T cells, B-cell-depleted T cells, or PBMCs supplied cDNA or gDNA.

This clone was seen a handful of times. The CDR3 is 12 residues long. Germline CDR1 reads KGHSH; CDR2 reads LQKENI. V dropped 3 bases and J dropped 0 bases, with 2 bases sitting between them. TCRdb keeps only in-frame clones here, not all; method: immunoSEQ multiplex PCR. The repertoire consists of 90,000 to 110,000 clones, with around 86% occurring once and the leading ten covering approximately 38%. The sequenced sample consisted of peripheral blood. This TCR was sampled from an older man with acute or convalescent COVID-19. The V call is TRBV18, the J call TRBJ2-5; D is unclear. CDR3 amino acids: CASSPNQETQYF. The CDR3 region has the DNA TGTGCCAGCTCACCCAACCAAGAGACCCAGTACTTC.